This TCR beta chain was observed in a study of T cell responses to AZD1222 COVID-19 vaccine. Findings and caveats of the study: Two AZD1222 doses significantly raised spike-specific TCR breadth and depth over controls.

Points on this clone: Antigen unknown.

V was trimmed by 1 base and J by 5 bases, leaving 15 bases between them. The germline V gene has CDR1 MNHEY and CDR2 SVGAGI. CDR3 length: 16 residues. The protocol was immunoSEQ multiplex PCR, while the TCRdb copy is restricted to in-frame clones and leaves out a portion. Among about 160,000 clones listed, about 91% were seen once. The origin of this receptor is an adult in good health. The J gene is TRBJ2-1, the V gene TRBV6-5, with D possibly being TRBD2 (6 bases). The sample consisted of peripheral blood, taken on day 0 of MenACWY control vaccination. CDR3 nucleotides: TGTGCCAGCAGTTACTTGGTCGGGAGAGTCAACAATGAGCAGTTCTTC. This gives the protein CASSYLVGRVNNEQFF.